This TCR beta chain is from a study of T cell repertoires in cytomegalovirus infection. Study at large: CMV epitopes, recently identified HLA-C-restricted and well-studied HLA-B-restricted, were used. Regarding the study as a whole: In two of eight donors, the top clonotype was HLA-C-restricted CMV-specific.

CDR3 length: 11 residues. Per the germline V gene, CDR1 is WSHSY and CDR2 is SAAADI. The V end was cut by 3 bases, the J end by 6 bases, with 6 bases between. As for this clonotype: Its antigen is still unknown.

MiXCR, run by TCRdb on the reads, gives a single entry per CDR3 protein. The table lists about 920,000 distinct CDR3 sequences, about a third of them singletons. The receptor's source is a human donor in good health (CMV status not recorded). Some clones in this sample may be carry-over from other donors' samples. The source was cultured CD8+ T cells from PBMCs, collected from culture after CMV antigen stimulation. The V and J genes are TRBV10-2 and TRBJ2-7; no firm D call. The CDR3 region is CASSDLGEQYF. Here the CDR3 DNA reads TGCGCCAGCAGTGACCTGGGCGAGCAGTACTTC.